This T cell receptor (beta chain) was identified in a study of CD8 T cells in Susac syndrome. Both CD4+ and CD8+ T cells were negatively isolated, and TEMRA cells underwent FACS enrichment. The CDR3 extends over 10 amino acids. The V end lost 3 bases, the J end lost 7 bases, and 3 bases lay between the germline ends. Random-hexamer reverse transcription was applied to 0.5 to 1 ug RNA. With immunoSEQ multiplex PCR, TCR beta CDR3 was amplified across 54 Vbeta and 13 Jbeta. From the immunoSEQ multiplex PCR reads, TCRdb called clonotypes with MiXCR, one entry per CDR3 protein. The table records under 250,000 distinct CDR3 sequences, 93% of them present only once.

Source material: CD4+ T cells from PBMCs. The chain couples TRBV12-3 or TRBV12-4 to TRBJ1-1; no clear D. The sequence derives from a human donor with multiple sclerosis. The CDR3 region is CASSFIEAFF. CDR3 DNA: TGTGCCAGCAGTTTCATTGAAGCTTTCTTT.